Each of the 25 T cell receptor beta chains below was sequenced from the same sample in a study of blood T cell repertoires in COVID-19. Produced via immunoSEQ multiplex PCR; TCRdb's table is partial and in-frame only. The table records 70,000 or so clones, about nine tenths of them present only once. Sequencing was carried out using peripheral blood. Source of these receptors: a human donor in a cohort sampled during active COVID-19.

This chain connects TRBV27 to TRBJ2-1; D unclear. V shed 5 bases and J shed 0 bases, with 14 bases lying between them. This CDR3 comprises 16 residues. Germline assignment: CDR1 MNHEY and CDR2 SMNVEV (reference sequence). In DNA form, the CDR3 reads TGTGCCAGCAGTCCCCCTGGGCGAGTCTCCTACAATGAGCAGTTCTTC. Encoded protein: CASSPPGRVSYNEQFF.

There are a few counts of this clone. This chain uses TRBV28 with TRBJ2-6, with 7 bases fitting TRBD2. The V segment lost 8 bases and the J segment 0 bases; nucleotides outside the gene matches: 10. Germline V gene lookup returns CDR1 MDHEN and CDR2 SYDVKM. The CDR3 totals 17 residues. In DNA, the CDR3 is TGTGCCAGCGGCGGGGGAACAGGCGCCTCTGGGGCCAACGTCCTGACTTTC. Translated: CASGGGTGASGANVLTF.

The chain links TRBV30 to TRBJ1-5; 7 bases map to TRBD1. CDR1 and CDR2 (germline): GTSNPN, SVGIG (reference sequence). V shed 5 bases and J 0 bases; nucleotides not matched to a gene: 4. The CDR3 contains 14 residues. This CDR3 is CAWGRDSSNQPQHF. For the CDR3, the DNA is TGTGCCTGGGGCCGGGACAGTAGCAATCAGCCCCAGCATTTT.

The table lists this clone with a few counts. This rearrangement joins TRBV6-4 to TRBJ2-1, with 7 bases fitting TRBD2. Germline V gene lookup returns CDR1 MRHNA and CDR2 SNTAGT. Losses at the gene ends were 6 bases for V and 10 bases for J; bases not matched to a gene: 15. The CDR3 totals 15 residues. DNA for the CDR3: TGTGCCAGCAGCGACGGGACTACAGAGACAGAGGAGCAGTTCTTC. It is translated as CASSDGTTETEEQFF.

CDR3 nucleotide sequence: TGTGCCAGCAGTGTAGCGGGAAAAGAGACCCAGTACTTC. Translated: CASSVAGKETQYF. The chain joins TRBV25-1 to TRBJ2-5; 8 bases line up with TRBD2. The V gene end was trimmed by 4 bases and the J gene end by 3 bases; junction bases not matched to a gene: 1. The CDR3 spans 13 residues. Germline loops: CDR1 MGHDK, CDR2 SYGVNS. Full variable domain (rest looked up from reference TRBV25-1 and TRBJ2-5): EADIYQTPRYLVIGTGKKITLECSQTMGHDKMYWYQQDPGMELHLIHYSYGVNSTEKGDLSSESTVSRIRTEHFPLTLESARPSHTSQYLCASSVAGKETQYFGPGTRLLVL.

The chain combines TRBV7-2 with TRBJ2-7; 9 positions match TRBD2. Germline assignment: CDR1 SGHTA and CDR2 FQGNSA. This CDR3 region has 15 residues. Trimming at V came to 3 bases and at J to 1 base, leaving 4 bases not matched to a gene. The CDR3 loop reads CASSFGLAYSYEQYF. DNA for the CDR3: TGTGCCAGCAGCTTCGGACTAGCGTATTCCTACGAGCAGTACTTC.

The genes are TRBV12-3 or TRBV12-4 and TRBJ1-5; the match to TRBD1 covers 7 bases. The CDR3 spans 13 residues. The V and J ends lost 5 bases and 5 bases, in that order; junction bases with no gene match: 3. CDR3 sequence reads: CASSGTVDQPQHF. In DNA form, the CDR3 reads TGTGCCAGCAGTGGGACAGTAGATCAGCCCCAGCATTTT.

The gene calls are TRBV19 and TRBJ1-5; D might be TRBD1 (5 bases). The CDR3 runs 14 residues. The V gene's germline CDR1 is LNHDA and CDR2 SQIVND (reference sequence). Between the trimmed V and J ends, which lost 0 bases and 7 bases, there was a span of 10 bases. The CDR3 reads CASSIEGGGQPQHF. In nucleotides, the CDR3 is TGTGCCAGTAGTATAGAGGGGGGTGGCCAGCCCCAGCATTTT. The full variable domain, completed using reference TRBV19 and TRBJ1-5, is DGGITQSPKYLFRKEGQNVTLSCEQNLNHDAMYWYRQDPGQGLRLIYYSQIVNDFQKGDIAEGYSVSREKKESFPLTVTSAQKNPTAFYLCASSIEGGGQPQHFGDGTRLSIL.

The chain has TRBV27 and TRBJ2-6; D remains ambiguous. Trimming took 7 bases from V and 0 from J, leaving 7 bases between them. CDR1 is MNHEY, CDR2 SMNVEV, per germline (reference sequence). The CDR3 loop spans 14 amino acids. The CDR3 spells CASNSLSGANVLTF. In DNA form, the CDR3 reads TGTGCCAGCAATAGCCTCTCTGGGGCCAACGTCCTGACTTTC.

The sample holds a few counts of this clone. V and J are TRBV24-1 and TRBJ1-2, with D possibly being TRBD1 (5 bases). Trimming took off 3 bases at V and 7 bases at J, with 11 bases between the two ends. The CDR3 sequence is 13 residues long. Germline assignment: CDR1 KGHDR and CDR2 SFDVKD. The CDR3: CATSDQGISGYTF. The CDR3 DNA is TGTGCCACCAGTGATCAGGGTATCAGTGGCTACACCTTC.

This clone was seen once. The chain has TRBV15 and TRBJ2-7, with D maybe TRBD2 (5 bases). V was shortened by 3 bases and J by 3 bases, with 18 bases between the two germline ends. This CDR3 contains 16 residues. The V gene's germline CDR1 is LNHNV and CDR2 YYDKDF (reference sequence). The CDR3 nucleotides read TGTGCCACCAGCAGGGGCTCCCGGGGTCCTATCTACGAGCAGTACTTC. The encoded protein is CATSRGSRGPIYEQYF.

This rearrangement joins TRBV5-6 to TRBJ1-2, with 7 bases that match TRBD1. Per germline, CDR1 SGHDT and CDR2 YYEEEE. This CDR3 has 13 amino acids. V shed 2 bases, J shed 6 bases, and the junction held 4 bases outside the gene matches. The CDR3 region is CASSLGGADGYTF. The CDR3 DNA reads TGTGCCAGCAGCTTAGGGGGCGCGGATGGCTACACCTTC.

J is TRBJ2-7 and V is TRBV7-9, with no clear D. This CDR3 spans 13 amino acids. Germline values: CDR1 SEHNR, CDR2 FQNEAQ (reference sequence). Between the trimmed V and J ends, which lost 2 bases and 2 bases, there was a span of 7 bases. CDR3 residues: CASSLLGAYEQYF. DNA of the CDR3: TGTGCCAGCAGCTTACTAGGTGCCTACGAGCAGTACTTC. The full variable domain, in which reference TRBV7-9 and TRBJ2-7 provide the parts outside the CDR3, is DTGVSQNPRHKITKRGQNVTFRCDPISEHNRLYWYRQTLGQGPEFLTYFQNEAQLEKSRLLSDRFSAERPKGSFSTLEIQRTEQGDSAMYLCASSLLGAYEQYFGPGTRLTVT.

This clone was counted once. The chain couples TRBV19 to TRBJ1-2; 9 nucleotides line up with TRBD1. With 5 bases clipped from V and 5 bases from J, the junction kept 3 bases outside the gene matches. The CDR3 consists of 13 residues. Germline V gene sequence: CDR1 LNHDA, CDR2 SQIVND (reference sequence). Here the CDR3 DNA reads TGTGCCAGTAGTGCCGGGACAGGGTATGGCTACACCTTC. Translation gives CASSAGTGYGYTF.

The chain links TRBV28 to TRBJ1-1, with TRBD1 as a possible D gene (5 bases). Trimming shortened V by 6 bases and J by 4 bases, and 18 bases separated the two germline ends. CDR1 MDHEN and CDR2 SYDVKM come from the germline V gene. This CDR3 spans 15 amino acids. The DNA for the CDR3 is TGTGCCAGCAGCAACCTTCAGGGAATCGGCACTGAAGCTTTCTTT. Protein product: CASSNLQGIGTEAFF.

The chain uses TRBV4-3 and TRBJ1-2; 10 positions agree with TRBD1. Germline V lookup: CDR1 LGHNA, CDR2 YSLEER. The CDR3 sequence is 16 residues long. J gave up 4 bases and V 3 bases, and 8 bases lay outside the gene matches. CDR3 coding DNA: TGCGCCAGCAGCCAGGTACCGGGACAGGGGACCTATGGCTACACCTTC. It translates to CASSQVPGQGTYGYTF.

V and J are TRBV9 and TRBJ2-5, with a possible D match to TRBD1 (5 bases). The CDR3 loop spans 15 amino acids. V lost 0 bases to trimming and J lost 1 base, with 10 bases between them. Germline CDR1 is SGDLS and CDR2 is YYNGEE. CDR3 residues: CASSVGAGLQETQYF. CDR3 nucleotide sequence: TGTGCCAGCAGCGTAGGGGCAGGGCTCCAAGAGACCCAGTACTTC.

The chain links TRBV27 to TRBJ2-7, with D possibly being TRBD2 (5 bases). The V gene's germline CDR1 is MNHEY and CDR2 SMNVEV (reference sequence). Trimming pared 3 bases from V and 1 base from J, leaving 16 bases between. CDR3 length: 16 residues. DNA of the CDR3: TGTGCCAGCAGTTTTTCGGCGGTCGGACTTTCCTACGAGCAGTACTTC. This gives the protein CASSFSAVGLSYEQYF.

CDR3 loop: CASSLSGHLSAYGYTF. The CDR3 bases are TGTGCCAGCAGTCTTTCGGGACATTTATCCGCGTATGGCTACACCTTC. The chain uses TRBV28 and TRBJ1-2; D might be TRBD1 (6 bases). The V gene lost 5 bases and the J gene lost 5 bases, with 21 bases spanning the gap. Germline V gene data show CDR1 as MDHEN and CDR2 as SYDVKM. The CDR3 has 16 residues.

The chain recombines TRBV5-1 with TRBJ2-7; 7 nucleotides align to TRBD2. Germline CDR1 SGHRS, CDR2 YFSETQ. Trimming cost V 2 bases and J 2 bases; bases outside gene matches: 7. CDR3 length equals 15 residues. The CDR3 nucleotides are TGCGCCAGCAGCTTAAGCGGGACCGCTACCTACGAGCAGTACTTC. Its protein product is CASSLSGTATYEQYF. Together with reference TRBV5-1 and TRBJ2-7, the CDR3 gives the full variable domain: KAGVTQTPRYLIKTRGQQVTLSCSPISGHRSVSWYQQTPGQGLQFLFEYFSETQRNKGNFPGRFSGRQFSNSRSEMNVSTLELGDSALYLCASSLSGTATYEQYFGPGTRLTVT.

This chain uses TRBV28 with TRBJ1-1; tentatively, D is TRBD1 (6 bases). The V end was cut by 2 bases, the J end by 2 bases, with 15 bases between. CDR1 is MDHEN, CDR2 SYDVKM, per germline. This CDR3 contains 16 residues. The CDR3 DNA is TGTGCCAGCAGTTTAGCAACCGGACAGATAAACACTGAAGCTTTCTTT. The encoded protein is CASSLATGQINTEAFF.

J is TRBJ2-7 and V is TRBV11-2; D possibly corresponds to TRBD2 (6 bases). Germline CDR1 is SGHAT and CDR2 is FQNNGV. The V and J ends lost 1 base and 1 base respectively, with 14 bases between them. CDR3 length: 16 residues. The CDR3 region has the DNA TGTGCCAGCAGCTTAGCGGCTAGCGAGGGATCCTACGAGCAGTACTTC. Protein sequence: CASSLAASEGSYEQYF.

This CDR3 reads CASSLAPLGTSGSRSDTQYF. The DNA of the CDR3 is TGTGCCAGCAGCTTAGCTCCCCTTGGAACTAGCGGGAGTCGCAGCGATACGCAGTATTTT. The chain combines TRBV7-2 with TRBJ2-3, with 11 bases that match TRBD2. With V trimmed by 0 bases and J by 6 bases, 17 bases remained unmatched. This CDR3 comprises 20 residues. Germline loops: CDR1 SGHTA, CDR2 FQGNSA.

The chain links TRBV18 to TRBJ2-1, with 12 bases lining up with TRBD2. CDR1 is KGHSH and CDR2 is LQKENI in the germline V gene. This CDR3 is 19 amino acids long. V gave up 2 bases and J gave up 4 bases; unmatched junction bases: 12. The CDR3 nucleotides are TGTGCCAGCTCACCAGTTAGTCCAGGACTAGCGGGACAATACAATGAGCAGTTCTTC. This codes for CASSPVSPGLAGQYNEQFF.

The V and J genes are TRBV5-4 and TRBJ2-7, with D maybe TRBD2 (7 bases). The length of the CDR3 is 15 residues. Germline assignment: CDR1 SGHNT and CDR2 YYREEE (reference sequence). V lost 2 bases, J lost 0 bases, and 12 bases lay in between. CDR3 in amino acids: CASSLQGGGSYEQYF. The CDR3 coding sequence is TGTGCCAGCAGCTTACAGGGAGGGGGCTCCTACGAGCAGTACTTC.